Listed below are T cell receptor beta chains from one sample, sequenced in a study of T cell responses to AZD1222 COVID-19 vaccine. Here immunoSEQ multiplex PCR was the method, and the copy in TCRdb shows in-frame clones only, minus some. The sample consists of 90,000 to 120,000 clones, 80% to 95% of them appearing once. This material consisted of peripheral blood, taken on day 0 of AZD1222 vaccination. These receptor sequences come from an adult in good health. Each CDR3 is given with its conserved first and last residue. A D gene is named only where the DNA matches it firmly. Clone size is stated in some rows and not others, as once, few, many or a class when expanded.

CASSPTGLNEQFF	TGTGCCAGCAGCCCGACAGGGCTCAATGAGCAGTTCTTC	TRBV7-3	TRBD1	TRBJ2-1	NA
CSVVSANYGYTF	TGCAGCGTTGTTTCAGCTAACTATGGCTACACCTTC	TRBV29-1	NA	TRBJ1-2	NA
CASSSSPRGDYTF	TGTGCCAGCAGTTCAAGCCCCCGTGGTGACTACACCTTC	TRBV28	NA	TRBJ1-2	NA
CASSKAGGSYNEQFF	TGTGCCAGCAGTAAAGCGGGGGGCTCCTACAATGAGCAGTTCTTC	TRBV6-1	TRBD2	TRBJ2-1	NA
CASTGTSGSRNEQFF	TGTGCCAGCACCGGAACTAGCGGGAGTCGGAATGAGCAGTTCTTC	TRBV7-2	TRBD2	TRBJ2-1	NA
CASSPEDTGELFF	TGCGCCAGCAGTCCCGAAGACACCGGGGAGCTGTTTTTT	TRBV5-1	NA	TRBJ2-2	NA
CASSLRGSDNSPLHF	TGTGCCAGCAGCCTCCGGGGCAGTGATAATTCACCCCTCCACTTT	TRBV6-2/TRBV6-3	NA	TRBJ1-6	NA
CASSFGTENQPQHF	TGTGCCAGCAGCTTTGGAACCGAGAATCAGCCCCAGCATTTT	TRBV5-5	NA	TRBJ1-5	NA
CASSPELAANTEAFF	TGTGCCAGCTCACCCGAGTTGGCGGCGAACACTGAAGCTTTCTTT	TRBV18	NA	TRBJ1-1	few
CASTKDGRDNQPQHF	TGTGCCAGCACCAAGGACGGCAGGGACAATCAGCCCCAGCATTTT	TRBV5-8	NA	TRBJ1-5	NA
CAIQGDANNQPQHF	TGTGCCATCCAGGGGGACGCCAACAATCAGCCCCAGCATTTT	TRBV10-3	TRBD1	TRBJ1-5	NA
CATSDSRGRAKNIQYF	TGTGCCACCAGTGATTCTCGGGGGCGCGCCAAAAACATTCAGTACTTC	TRBV24-1	NA	TRBJ2-4	NA
CASSLGTGNVGNQPQHF	TGTGCCAGCAGCTTAGGGACAGGGAATGTCGGCAATCAGCCCCAGCATTTT	TRBV7-2	TRBD1	TRBJ1-5	few